This T cell receptor (beta chain) was retrieved from a study of cytomegalovirus exposure and HLA in healthy donors. PCR primers comprised 60 Vbeta and 13 Jbeta primers. Repertoires were generated with immunoSEQ multiplex PCR, while TCRdb's copy carries only in-frame clones and drops some. The table for this sample gives approximately 50,000 clones. This CDR3 has 15 amino acids. V lost 4 bases and J lost 9; bases outside the gene matches: 11. CDR1 and CDR2 (germline): MNHNS, SASEGT. Whole-study results and caveats: Available immune exposure information was restricted to CMV serostatus only.

To note about this clone: The antigen remains unidentified.

This sequence originates from a woman aged 40 to 50 in good health and CMV-seronegative. Sample: PBMCs. The V and J genes are TRBV6-1 and TRBJ2-1; 8 bases fit TRBD2. CDR3 sequence reads: CASSGPRREVTEQFF. DNA for the CDR3: TGTGCCAGCAGTGGTCCTAGGCGGGAGGTCACTGAGCAGTTCTTC.